This TCR beta chain stems from a study of blood T cell repertoires in COVID-19. On the study more broadly: From T cells, B-cell-depleted T cells, or PBMCs came the material, which was cDNA or gDNA.

The protocol was immunoSEQ multiplex PCR, while the TCRdb copy is restricted to in-frame clones and leaves out a portion. This table has roughly 100,000 clones, about 80% appearing once. The junction had 2 bases not matched to a gene; V was cut back by 0 bases and J by 3 bases. The CDR3 extends over 14 amino acids. Germline CDR1 is SGHRS and CDR2 is YFSETQ. This clone appeared a few times. The chain is built from TRBV5-1 and TRBJ1-2, with TRBD1 identical over 7 bases. This TCR derives from a human donor in a cohort sampled during active COVID-19. Sequenced: peripheral blood. The CDR3 region is CASSLGQGDYGYTF. In nucleotides, the CDR3 is TGCGCCAGCAGCTTGGGACAGGGAGACTATGGCTACACCTTC.